Listed below are T cell receptor beta chains from one sample, sequenced in a study of shared clonotypes between healthy human individuals. The data were produced by immunoSEQ multiplex PCR, yet TCRdb's version contains in-frame clones alone and is incomplete. The sample includes some 630,000 clones, about two thirds of them seen just once. Sequencing was done on a sample of memory CD4+ T cells sorted from blood. The receptors were sampled from a woman in her twenties or thirties in good health. CDR3s include the opening cysteine and the closing phenylalanine or tryptophan. The order of the fields is J gene, D gene, clone size, V gene, CDR3 protein, CDR3 DNA. The D gene is left open where the match is weak. Only some rows state a clone size, as once, few, many or a class for expanded clones.

j_gene: TRBJ2-7
d_gene: -
abundance: -
v_gene: TRBV5-1
CDR3aa: CASSLILVGSEQYF
CDR3nt: TGCGCCAGCAGCTTGATATTAGTTGGCTCCGAGCAGTACTTC

j_gene: TRBJ1-1
d_gene: -
abundance: many
v_gene: TRBV5-1
CDR3aa: CASSLTENTEAFF
CDR3nt: TGCGCCAGCAGCTTGACAGAGAACACTGAAGCTTTCTTT

j_gene: TRBJ2-5
d_gene: -
abundance: few
v_gene: TRBV29-1
CDR3aa: CSVESSRGSQTQYF
CDR3nt: TGCAGCGTTGAAAGTAGCAGGGGATCGCAGACCCAGTACTTC

j_gene: TRBJ1-2
d_gene: -
abundance: few
v_gene: TRBV6-1
CDR3aa: CASSEAIYGYTF
CDR3nt: TGTGCCAGCAGTGAGGCTATCTATGGCTACACCTTC

j_gene: TRBJ2-1
d_gene: TRBD2
abundance: -
v_gene: TRBV7-3
CDR3aa: CASSAKLAGGPNEQFF
CDR3nt: TGTGCCAGCAGCGCCAAACTAGCGGGAGGGCCCAATGAGCAGTTCTTC

j_gene: TRBJ1-1
d_gene: TRBD1
abundance: -
v_gene: TRBV13
CDR3aa: CASSPYDRGNTEAFF
CDR3nt: TGTGCCAGCAGCCCCTACGACAGGGGGAACACTGAAGCTTTCTTT

j_gene: TRBJ2-1
d_gene: -
abundance: -
v_gene: TRBV5-8
CDR3aa: CASSLGRVYNEQFF
CDR3nt: TGTGCCAGCAGCTTGGGGCGGGTGTACAATGAGCAGTTCTTC

j_gene: TRBJ2-2
d_gene: -
abundance: -
v_gene: TRBV7-2
CDR3aa: CASSRRQGGTGELFF
CDR3nt: TGTGCCAGCAGCCGTAGACAGGGAGGAACCGGGGAGCTGTTTTTT

j_gene: TRBJ2-7
d_gene: TRBD1
abundance: many
v_gene: TRBV11-1
CDR3aa: CASSLLGQVPYEQYF
CDR3nt: TGTGCCAGCAGCTTACTAGGACAGGTTCCCTACGAGCAGTACTTC

j_gene: TRBJ1-1
d_gene: -
abundance: -
v_gene: TRBV19
CDR3aa: CASSMRQTNTEAFF
CDR3nt: TGTGCCAGTAGTATGCGCCAGACGAACACTGAAGCTTTCTTT

j_gene: TRBJ1-1
d_gene: TRBD1
abundance: -
v_gene: TRBV5-1
CDR3aa: CASGTGVEGTEAFF
CDR3nt: TGCGCCAGCGGGACAGGGGTGGAAGGCACTGAAGCTTTCTTT

j_gene: TRBJ2-3
d_gene: TRBD2
abundance: -
v_gene: TRBV28
CDR3aa: CASSYRSGRGTDTQYF
CDR3nt: TGTGCCAGCAGTTACCGCAGCGGGAGGGGGACAGATACGCAGTATTTT

j_gene: TRBJ2-7
d_gene: -
abundance: -
v_gene: TRBV5-1
CDR3aa: CASSPGGEKTYEQYF
CDR3nt: TGCGCCAGCAGCCCGGGCGGGGAGAAAACCTACGAGCAGTACTTC

j_gene: TRBJ2-1
d_gene: -
abundance: -
v_gene: TRBV10-3
CDR3aa: CAILGSPGGERRANEQFF
CDR3nt: TGTGCCATCCTCGGGTCCCCTGGCGGCGAGCGACGAGCCAATGAGCAGTTCTTC

j_gene: TRBJ1-5
d_gene: -
abundance: many
v_gene: TRBV7-5
CDR3aa: CVRSLPRQGSSNQPQHF
CDR3nt: TGTGTCAGAAGCTTACCCAGACAGGGGAGTAGCAATCAGCCCCAGCATTTT

j_gene: TRBJ1-5
d_gene: TRBD1
abundance: -
v_gene: TRBV28
CDR3aa: CASSPGGNQPQHF
CDR3nt: TGTGCCAGCAGCCCAGGGGGAAATCAGCCCCAGCATTTT

j_gene: TRBJ2-3
d_gene: -
abundance: -
v_gene: TRBV10-2
CDR3aa: CASSLTDTQYF
CDR3nt: TGCGCCAGCAGCCTCACAGATACGCAGTATTTT

j_gene: TRBJ2-4
d_gene: -
abundance: -
v_gene: TRBV21-1
CDR3aa: CASSPTRSQPKIAFRVQYF
CDR3nt: TGTGCCAGCAGCCCTACGCGGTCACAGCCAAAAATCGCCTTTAGGGTTCAGTACTTC

j_gene: TRBJ2-5
d_gene: TRBD2
abundance: few
v_gene: TRBV5-1
CDR3aa: CASSVAGGLETQYF
CDR3nt: TGCGCCAGCAGCGTAGCGGGAGGTCTGGAGACCCAGTACTTC

j_gene: TRBJ1-2
d_gene: -
abundance: once
v_gene: TRBV6-4
CDR3aa: CASSDSAVQDYTF
CDR3nt: TGTGCCAGCAGTGACTCTGCAGTGCAGGACTACACCTTC

j_gene: TRBJ1-5
d_gene: TRBD1
abundance: -
v_gene: TRBV10-3
CDR3aa: CAIRGDRGQPQHF
CDR3nt: TGTGCCATCAGGGGGGACAGGGGACAGCCCCAGCATTTT

j_gene: TRBJ2-3
d_gene: -
abundance: once
v_gene: TRBV7-3
CDR3aa: CASSLLGTSTDTQYF
CDR3nt: TGTGCCAGCAGCTTATTAGGGACTAGCACAGATACGCAGTATTTT

j_gene: TRBJ1-2
d_gene: TRBD1
abundance: few
v_gene: TRBV19
CDR3aa: CASSALPGQGGGYTF
CDR3nt: TGTGCCAGTAGTGCCTTACCGGGACAGGGCGGTGGCTACACCTTC

j_gene: TRBJ2-1
d_gene: TRBD2
abundance: few
v_gene: TRBV4-1
CDR3aa: CASSQSSGSSYNEQFF
CDR3nt: TGCGCCAGCAGCCAATCTAGCGGGAGCTCCTACAATGAGCAGTTCTTC

j_gene: TRBJ1-4
d_gene: -
abundance: -
v_gene: TRBV18
CDR3aa: CASSRTPVGEKLFF
CDR3nt: TGTGCCAGCTCACGAACACCAGTTGGTGAAAAACTGTTTTTT

j_gene: TRBJ2-1
d_gene: TRBD2
abundance: -
v_gene: TRBV30
CDR3aa: CAWGTSGLGEQFF
CDR3nt: TGTGCCTGGGGGACTAGCGGTTTAGGTGAGCAGTTCTTC

j_gene: TRBJ1-1
d_gene: TRBD1
abundance: -
v_gene: TRBV28
CDR3aa: CASSLAGGHTEAFF
CDR3nt: TGTGCCAGCAGTTTGGCAGGGGGTCACACTGAAGCTTTCTTT

j_gene: TRBJ2-7
d_gene: -
abundance: few
v_gene: TRBV4-1
CDR3aa: CASSQIEGAYEQYF
CDR3nt: TGCGCCAGCAGCCAAATAGAGGGAGCCTACGAGCAGTACTTC

j_gene: TRBJ2-1
d_gene: TRBD2
abundance: -
v_gene: TRBV11-1
CDR3aa: CASSPVGSSGRHNEQFF
CDR3nt: TGTGCCAGCAGCCCAGTTGGTTCTAGCGGGAGGCACAATGAGCAGTTCTTC

j_gene: TRBJ1-2
d_gene: TRBD1
abundance: -
v_gene: TRBV5-1
CDR3aa: CASSSNRGTNYGYTF
CDR3nt: TGCGCCAGCAGCTCGAACAGGGGGACTAACTATGGCTACACCTTC

j_gene: TRBJ2-7
d_gene: -
abundance: -
v_gene: TRBV28
CDR3aa: CASSLFHEQYF
CDR3nt: TGTGCCAGCAGTTTATTCCACGAGCAGTACTTC

j_gene: TRBJ2-3
d_gene: -
abundance: -
v_gene: TRBV30
CDR3aa: CAWSVGRGQYF
CDR3nt: TGTGCCTGGAGTGTGGGGCGTGGGCAGTATTTT

j_gene: TRBJ1-4
d_gene: TRBD1
abundance: few
v_gene: TRBV4-1
CDR3aa: CASSQGRTGGDEKLFF
CDR3nt: TGCGCCAGCAGCCAAGGGAGGACAGGAGGGGATGAAAAACTGTTTTTT

j_gene: TRBJ2-7
d_gene: TRBD1
abundance: -
v_gene: TRBV7-9
CDR3aa: CASSFLPGQGAYEQYF
CDR3nt: TGTGCCAGCAGCTTTCTCCCGGGACAGGGGGCCTACGAGCAGTACTTC

j_gene: TRBJ2-7
d_gene: -
abundance: -
v_gene: TRBV28
CDR3aa: CASSLRGGTYEQYF
CDR3nt: TGTGCCAGCAGTTTACGAGGAGGGACCTACGAGCAGTACTTC

j_gene: TRBJ2-7
d_gene: -
abundance: -
v_gene: TRBV29-1
CDR3aa: CSVGGYYEQYF
CDR3nt: TGCAGCGTTGGGGGCTACTACGAGCAGTACTTC

j_gene: TRBJ2-1
d_gene: -
abundance: -
v_gene: TRBV19
CDR3aa: CASSMWDYNEQFF
CDR3nt: TGTGCCAGTAGTATGTGGGACTACAATGAGCAGTTCTTC

j_gene: TRBJ1-5
d_gene: -
abundance: once
v_gene: TRBV28
CDR3aa: CASSLHRVNQPQHF
CDR3nt: TGTGCCAGCAGTTTGCACAGGGTCAATCAGCCCCAGCATTTT

j_gene: TRBJ1-6
d_gene: -
abundance: -
v_gene: TRBV7-9
CDR3aa: CASSQSGSPLHF
CDR3nt: TGTGCCAGCAGCCAAAGTGGTTCACCCCTCCACTTT

j_gene: TRBJ1-5
d_gene: -
abundance: -
v_gene: TRBV28
CDR3aa: CASSLVQGGGNQPQHF
CDR3nt: TGTGCCAGCAGTTTGGTTCAGGGTGGCGGCAATCAGCCCCAGCATTTT

j_gene: TRBJ1-3
d_gene: -
abundance: few
v_gene: TRBV30
CDR3aa: CAWSVQGAGNTIYF
CDR3nt: TGTGCCTGGAGTGTACAGGGAGCTGGAAACACCATATATTTT

j_gene: TRBJ2-7
d_gene: -
abundance: -
v_gene: TRBV18
CDR3aa: CASSPPSSYEQYF
CDR3nt: TGTGCCAGCTCACCACCAAGCTCCTACGAGCAGTACTTC

j_gene: TRBJ2-7
d_gene: -
abundance: -
v_gene: TRBV28
CDR3aa: CASISGSYEQYF
CDR3nt: TGTGCCAGCATAAGCGGATCCTACGAGCAGTACTTC

j_gene: TRBJ2-2
d_gene: -
abundance: few
v_gene: TRBV2
CDR3aa: CASSVGAGELFF
CDR3nt: TGTGCCAGCAGTGTTGGAGCCGGGGAGCTGTTTTTT

j_gene: TRBJ2-5
d_gene: -
abundance: -
v_gene: TRBV7-9
CDR3aa: CASSTGETQYF
CDR3nt: TGTGCCAGCAGCACAGGGGAGACCCAGTACTTC

j_gene: TRBJ2-5
d_gene: -
abundance: -
v_gene: TRBV7-8
CDR3aa: CASSFGVLAAQETQYF
CDR3nt: TGTGCCAGCAGCTTCGGTGTGTTGGCGGCCCAAGAGACCCAGTACTTC

j_gene: TRBJ1-2
d_gene: -
abundance: -
v_gene: TRBV29-1
CDR3aa: CSVESRQGGYGYTF
CDR3nt: TGCAGCGTTGAATCCCGGCAGGGTGGCTATGGCTACACCTTC

j_gene: TRBJ2-1
d_gene: -
abundance: few
v_gene: TRBV25-1
CDR3aa: CASSERNMGNTPYNEQFF
CDR3nt: TGTGCCAGCAGCGAAAGAAATATGGGGAATACACCATACAATGAGCAGTTCTTC

j_gene: TRBJ2-7
d_gene: TRBD1
abundance: -
v_gene: TRBV18
CDR3aa: CASSPGTGGHEQYF
CDR3nt: TGTGCCAGCTCACCCGGGACAGGGGGCCACGAGCAGTACTTC

j_gene: TRBJ1-1
d_gene: -
abundance: -
v_gene: TRBV28
CDR3aa: CASSLLGTRTEAFF
CDR3nt: TGTGCCAGCAGTCTCCTTGGGACGCGGACTGAAGCTTTCTTT

j_gene: TRBJ1-5
d_gene: -
abundance: few
v_gene: TRBV28
CDR3aa: CAFVGGVNQPQHF
CDR3nt: TGTGCCTTTGTCGGGGGCGTCAATCAGCCCCAGCATTTT

j_gene: TRBJ1-1
d_gene: TRBD1
abundance: once
v_gene: TRBV5-6
CDR3aa: CASSSRDRNTEAFF
CDR3nt: TGTGCCAGCAGCTCCCGGGACAGAAACACTGAAGCTTTCTTT

j_gene: TRBJ2-1
d_gene: TRBD2
abundance: few
v_gene: TRBV6-5
CDR3aa: CASSVSGSSGNEQFF
CDR3nt: TGTGCCAGCAGCGTTAGCGGGAGTAGCGGCAATGAGCAGTTCTTC

j_gene: TRBJ1-3
d_gene: TRBD1
abundance: -
v_gene: TRBV27
CDR3aa: CASSLSDRAGNTIYF
CDR3nt: TGTGCCAGCAGTTTATCGGACAGGGCCGGAAACACCATATATTTT

j_gene: TRBJ2-1
d_gene: -
abundance: -
v_gene: TRBV6-5
CDR3aa: CASSFGSEDGVEQFF
CDR3nt: TGTGCCAGTTCATTCGGTAGCGAGGACGGCGTAGAGCAGTTCTTC

j_gene: TRBJ2-5
d_gene: TRBD1
abundance: -
v_gene: TRBV27
CDR3aa: CASISDREPETQYF
CDR3nt: TGTGCCAGCATTAGTGACAGGGAACCCGAGACCCAGTACTTC

j_gene: TRBJ1-2
d_gene: -
abundance: -
v_gene: TRBV30
CDR3aa: CAWNLPASHYGYTF
CDR3nt: TGTGCCTGGAATCTTCCGGCATCACACTATGGCTACACCTTC

j_gene: TRBJ2-7
d_gene: TRBD2
abundance: -
v_gene: TRBV27
CDR3aa: CASSFGNWGGRVYEQYF
CDR3nt: TGTGCCAGCAGTTTCGGAAATTGGGGCGGGAGGGTGTACGAGCAGTACTTC

j_gene: TRBJ2-7
d_gene: -
abundance: -
v_gene: TRBV7-2
CDR3aa: CASSPTSSSYEQYF
CDR3nt: TGTGCCAGCAGCCCTACATCCAGCTCCTACGAGCAGTACTTC

j_gene: TRBJ2-7
d_gene: -
abundance: -
v_gene: TRBV28
CDR3aa: CASNPSGHTYEQYF
CDR3nt: TGTGCCAGCAACCCTTCGGGACATACCTACGAGCAGTACTTC